This T cell receptor beta chain was captured by sequencing in a study of early T cells in non-severe SARS-CoV-2 infection. Study-wide background: Chains stayed unpaired after sequencing of bulk RNA from unsorted whole blood.

The germline V gene has CDR1 ENHRY and CDR2 SYGVKD. V lost 3 bases to trimming and J lost 0 bases, with 9 bases between them. The length of the CDR3 is 15 residues. Unique molecular identifiers were added to individual cDNA molecules. Each CDR3 protein is one row after TCRdb ran MiXCR on the 5' RACE reads. The data contain fewer than 35,000 distinct CDR3 sequences, 9% to 9.5% of them singletons. This clonotype was sampled from an adult who was a healthcare worker with PCR-confirmed SARS-CoV-2 infection or an uninfected control (not recorded which). The specimen sequenced was whole blood. The V call is TRBV10-3, the J call TRBJ1-5, with D maybe TRBD1 (6 bases). The CDR3 spells CAISDGQYSNQPQHF. The CDR3 DNA is TGTGCCATCAGTGACGGACAGTATAGCAATCAGCCCCAGCATTTT.